This TCR beta chain came from a study of early T cells in non-severe SARS-CoV-2 infection. Background on the study: Sequenced bulk RNA came from whole blood that was unsorted, and chains were unpaired.

The protocol attached unique molecular identifiers to individual cDNA molecules. TCRdb analysed the 5' RACE reads with MiXCR anew, one entry per CDR3 protein. The sample yields about 92,000 distinct CDR3 sequences, 12% to 15% seen once. In this sample, this clonotype turned up many times. Its antigen is unknown. Study results and limitations: Anti-spike CD8 responses were favored by VDJdb matching, which missed private and CD4 specificities.

V shed 6 bases and J shed 2 bases, with 22 bases lying between them. The V gene's germline CDR1 is MNHNS and CDR2 SASEGT. The CDR3 spans 17 residues. The sequenced material came from whole blood. This chain links TRBV6-1 with TRBJ1-2; D might be TRBD1 (5 bases). The receptor's source is an adult who was a healthcare worker with PCR-confirmed SARS-CoV-2 infection or an uninfected control (not recorded which). CDR3 coding DNA: TGTGCCAGCAGCTCCGGGACGGACTCGGGAGGAAACTATGGCTACACCTTC. Protein sequence: CASSSGTDSGGNYGYTF.